Presented here are 3 T cell receptor beta chains from one specimen sequenced in a study of identical twins. From the 5' RACE reads, TCRdb called clonotypes with MiXCR, one entry per CDR3 protein. The sample yields 600,000 to 700,000 distinct CDR3 sequences, over 20% seen once. These data were likewise used in another study, on T cells expressing NK-cell markers.

The sequenced sample consisted of PBMCs. These receptors all come from a woman between 18 and 29 years old in good health.

The chain combines TRBV2 with TRBJ2-1; a possible D gene is TRBD1 (8 bases). Per germline, CDR1 SNHLY and CDR2 FYNNEI. Trimming took off 5 bases at V and 4 bases at J, with 18 bases between the two ends. The CDR3 is 16 residues long. In nucleotides, the CDR3 is TGTGCCAGCAGTCTCAGGGGGCTAGCGGCTTACAATGAGCAGTTCTTC. Protein sequence: CASSLRGLAAYNEQFF.

This clonotype was seen many times. The CDR3 here is CASSGGTEAKNIQYF. The DNA for the CDR3 is TGTGCCAGCAGCGGGGGGACCGAAGCCAAAAACATTCAGTACTTC. This rearrangement joins TRBV28 to TRBJ2-4; 7 bases match TRBD2. With V trimmed by 6 bases and J by 0 bases, 5 bases remained unmatched. The CDR3 has 15 amino acids. The germline V gene encodes CDR1 MDHEN and CDR2 SYDVKM.

This clonotype was recorded many times. The J gene is TRBJ2-7, the V gene TRBV29-1; no reliable D call. V lost 3 bases and J 4 bases, leaving 7 bases between the germline ends. Germline values: CDR1 SQVTM, CDR2 ANQGSEA. The CDR3 runs 11 residues. CDR3 nucleotide sequence: TGCAGCGTTGAGGCGGAATACGAGCAGTACTTC. Its protein is CSVEAEYEQYF.